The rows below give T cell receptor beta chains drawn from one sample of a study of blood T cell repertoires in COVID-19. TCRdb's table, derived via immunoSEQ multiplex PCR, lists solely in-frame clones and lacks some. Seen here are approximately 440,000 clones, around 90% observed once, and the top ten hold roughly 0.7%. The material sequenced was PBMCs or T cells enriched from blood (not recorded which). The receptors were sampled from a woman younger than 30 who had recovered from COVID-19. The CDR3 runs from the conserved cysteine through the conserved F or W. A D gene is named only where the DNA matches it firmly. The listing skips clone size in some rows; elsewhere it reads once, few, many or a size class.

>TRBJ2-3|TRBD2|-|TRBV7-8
CASSLFRLAGGTDTQYF
TGTGCCAGCAGCTTATTCAGACTAGCGGGGGGCACAGATACGCAGTATTTT
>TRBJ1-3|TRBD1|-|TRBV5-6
CASSLRDRGRPGNTIYF
TGTGCCAGCAGCTTGCGGGACAGGGGAAGGCCTGGAAACACCATATATTTT
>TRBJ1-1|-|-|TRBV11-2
CASSLGPGTEAFF
TGTGCCAGCAGCTTAGGACCGGGGACTGAAGCTTTCTTT
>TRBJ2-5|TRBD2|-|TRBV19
CASSITTGGGQETQYF
TGTGCCAGTAGTATAACCACTGGCGGGGGCCAAGAGACCCAGTACTTC
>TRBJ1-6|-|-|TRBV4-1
CASSVPTTNSPLHF
TGCGCCAGCAGCGTACCCACTACGAATTCACCCCTCCACTTT
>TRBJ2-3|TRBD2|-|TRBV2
CASSDLAGMQYF
TGTGCCAGCAGTGACCTAGCGGGGATGCAGTATTTT
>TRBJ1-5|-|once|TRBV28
CASSFGQNNQPQHF
TGTGCCAGCAGCTTTGGACAGAACAATCAGCCCCAGCATTTT
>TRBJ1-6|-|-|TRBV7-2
CASSPGPGNPLHF
TGTGCCAGCAGCCCCGGGCCAGGGAATCCCCTCCACTTT
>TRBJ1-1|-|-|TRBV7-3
CASSLTIDTEAFF
TGTGCCAGCAGCTTAACGATAGATACTGAAGCTTTCTTT
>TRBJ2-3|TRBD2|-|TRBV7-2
CASSLIAGGDTQYF
TGTGCCAGCAGTCTTATAGCGGGGGGGGATACGCAGTATTTT
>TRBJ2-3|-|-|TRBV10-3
CAISGGGPSTDTQYF
TGTGCCATCAGTGGCGGCGGGCCTAGCACAGATACGCAGTATTTT
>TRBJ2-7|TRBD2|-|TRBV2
CASSRDRARVETSGLSTYEQYF
TGTGCCAGCAGCCGAGACAGGGCCCGGGTCGAGACTAGCGGTCTTTCGACCTACGAGCAGTACTTC
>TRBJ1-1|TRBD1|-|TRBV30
CAWVRDRATLRAEAFF
TGTGCCTGGGTTAGGGACAGGGCGACTTTGAGGGCCGAAGCTTTCTTT
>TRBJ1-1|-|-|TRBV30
CAWRLSGVTEAFF
TGTGCCTGGAGGTTATCAGGGGTGACTGAAGCTTTCTTT
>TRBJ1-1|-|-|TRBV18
CASSDPGAMNTEAFF
TGTGCCAGCTCCGACCCAGGGGCTATGAACACTGAAGCTTTCTTT
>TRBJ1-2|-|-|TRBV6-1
CASSPSGGANYGYTF
TGTGCCAGCAGTCCCTCCGGAGGGGCTAACTATGGCTACACCTTC
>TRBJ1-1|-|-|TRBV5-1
CASREASQGITEAFF
TGCGCCAGCCGGGAAGCCTCCCAGGGGATCACTGAAGCTTTCTTT
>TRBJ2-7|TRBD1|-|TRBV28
CASRPQGAHEQYF
TGTGCCAGCAGACCACAGGGGGCCCACGAGCAGTACTTC
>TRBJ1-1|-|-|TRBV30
CAWIGGSGTEAFF
TGTGCCTGGATCGGGGGGTCGGGCACTGAAGCTTTCTTT
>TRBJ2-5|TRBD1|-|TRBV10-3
CAISSGTGDGETQYF
TGTGCCATCAGTTCCGGGACAGGGGATGGGGAGACCCAGTACTTC
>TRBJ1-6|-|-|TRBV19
CASSIGGDSPLHF
TGTGCCAGTAGTATTGGCGGAGATTCACCCCTCCACTTT
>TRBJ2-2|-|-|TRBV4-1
CASSQVRDSANTGELFF
TGCGCCAGCAGCCAAGTCCGGGACTCCGCGAACACCGGGGAGCTGTTTTTT
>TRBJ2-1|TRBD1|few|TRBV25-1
CASNKQGAQRDEQFF
TGTGCCAGCAATAAACAGGGGGCTCAGCGGGATGAGCAGTTCTTC
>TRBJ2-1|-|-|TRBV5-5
CASSLGANSYNEQFF
TGTGCCAGCAGCTTGGGAGCCAACTCCTACAATGAGCAGTTCTTC
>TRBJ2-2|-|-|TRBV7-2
CASSSGTSNTGELFF
TGTGCCAGCAGCTCCGGGACAAGTAACACCGGGGAGCTGTTTTTT
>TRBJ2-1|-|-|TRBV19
CASSINPGDEQFF
TGTGCCAGTAGTATAAACCCGGGGGATGAGCAGTTCTTC
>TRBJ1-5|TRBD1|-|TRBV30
CAWSVGQGAPWPQHF
TGTGCCTGGAGTGTGGGGCAGGGGGCCCCATGGCCCCAGCATTTT
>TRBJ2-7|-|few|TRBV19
CASSLTEASYEQYF
TGTGCCAGTAGTCTCACAGAAGCCTCCTACGAGCAGTACTTC
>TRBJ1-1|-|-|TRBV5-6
CASSLVSGGEAFF
TGTGCCAGCAGCTTGGTATCGGGGGGTGAAGCTTTCTTT
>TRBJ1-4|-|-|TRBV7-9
CASSPVTDRELFF
TGTGCCAGCAGCCCAGTGACAGACAGAGAACTGTTTTTT
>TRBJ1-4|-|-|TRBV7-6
CASSPDQGEKLFF
TGTGCCAGCAGCCCCGACCAGGGTGAAAAACTGTTTTTT
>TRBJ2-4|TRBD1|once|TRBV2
CASRGQLNLNIQYF
TGTGCCAGCAGGGGACAGCTTAATTTAAACATTCAGTACTTC
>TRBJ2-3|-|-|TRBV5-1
CASSLGDSPTDTQYF
TGCGCCAGCAGCTTGGGGGACTCGCCCACAGATACGCAGTATTTT
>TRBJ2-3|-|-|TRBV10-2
CASSGSMGGGPDTQYF
TGCGCCAGCAGTGGGTCTATGGGGGGGGGCCCAGATACGCAGTATTTT
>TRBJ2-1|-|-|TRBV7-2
CASSLRAGEQFF
TGTGCCAGCAGCTTGAGGGCGGGGGAGCAGTTCTTC
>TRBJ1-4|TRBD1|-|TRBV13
CASTLAWGQNEKLFF
TGTGCCAGCACCCTTGCCTGGGGACAGAATGAAAAACTGTTTTTT
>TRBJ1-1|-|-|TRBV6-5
CASYTGRPENTEAFF
TGTGCCAGCTATACCGGCAGGCCAGAGAACACTGAAGCTTTCTTT
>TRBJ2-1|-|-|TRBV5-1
CASGTGNNVKFF
TGCGCCAGCGGGACTGGGAACAATGTGAAGTTCTTC
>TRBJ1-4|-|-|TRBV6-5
CASSPTPRAGEKLFF
TGTGCCAGCAGTCCTACCCCTAGAGCGGGCGAAAAACTGTTTTTT
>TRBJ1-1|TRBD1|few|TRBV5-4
CASSRTGEGTEAFF
TGTGCCAGCAGCCGGACAGGGGAAGGCACTGAAGCTTTCTTT
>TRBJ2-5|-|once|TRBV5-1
CASSFLGFEETQYF
TGCGCCAGCAGCTTTCTCGGTTTCGAAGAGACCCAGTACTTC
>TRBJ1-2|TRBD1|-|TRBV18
CASSPGRLGDRGLYGYTF
TGTGCCAGCTCACCAGGGCGTTTAGGGGACAGAGGACTGTATGGCTACACCTTC
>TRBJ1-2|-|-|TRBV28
CASKELNYGYTF
TGTGCCAGCAAGGAGCTTAACTATGGCTACACCTTC
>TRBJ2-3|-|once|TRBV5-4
CASSWGGAGTDTQYF
TGTGCCAGCAGCTGGGGGGGGGCCGGAACAGATACGCAGTATTTT
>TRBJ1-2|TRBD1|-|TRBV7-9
CASSPKTYGTANYGYTF
TGTGCCAGCAGCCCCAAAACCTATGGGACAGCAAACTATGGCTACACCTTC
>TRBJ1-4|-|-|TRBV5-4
CASRPSQGPNEKLFF
TGTGCCAGCAGACCGTCACAGGGACCAAATGAAAAACTGTTTTTT
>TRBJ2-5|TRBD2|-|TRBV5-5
CASSLASGGSETQYF
TGTGCCAGCAGCCTTGCCAGCGGGGGTTCGGAGACCCAGTACTTC
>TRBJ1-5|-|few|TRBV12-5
CASGLMTAIAVGNQPQHF
TGTGCTAGTGGTTTGATGACAGCTATAGCGGTAGGGAATCAGCCCCAGCATTTT
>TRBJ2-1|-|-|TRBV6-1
CASSEGGNEQFF
TGTGCCAGCAGTGAGGGAGGAAATGAGCAGTTCTTC
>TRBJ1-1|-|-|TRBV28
CATIGDIEAFF
TGTGCCACCATTGGGGACATCGAAGCTTTCTTT